A selection of T cell receptor beta chains follows, all from one sample in a study of blood T cell repertoires in COVID-19. Clones were sequenced by immunoSEQ multiplex PCR, and TCRdb holds only the in-frame ones, with some missing. Altogether around 270,000 clones are present, approximately 86% being singletons, with the ten largest covering 8.5% to 10%. Sequencing used peripheral blood. All receptors come from a man between 40 and 49 years old who had recovered from COVID-19. CDR3s include the opening cysteine and the closing phenylalanine or tryptophan. D genes are given only for firm matches. Clone size is given for some rows only: seen once, a few or many times, or a class if the clone is expanded.

D: NA
J: TRBJ2-1
V: TRBV20-1
size: NA
CDR3: CSASLLASSYNEQFF
DNA: TGCAGTGCTAGTTTGCTAGCGAGCTCCTACAATGAGCAGTTCTTC

D: NA
J: TRBJ1-5
V: TRBV6-5
size: NA
CDR3: CASSYRRQDNQPQHF
DNA: TGTGCCAGCAGTTACAGAAGGCAGGACAATCAGCCCCAGCATTTT

D: NA
J: TRBJ1-2
V: TRBV13
size: NA
CDR3: CASSLIRGDSQGYYGYTF
DNA: TGTGCCAGCAGCCTAATTAGGGGAGATTCACAGGGCTACTATGGCTACACCTTC

D: NA
J: TRBJ2-2
V: TRBV12-3/TRBV12-4
size: NA
CDR3: CASSLRVAGELFF
DNA: TGTGCCAGCAGTTTACGGGTCGCCGGGGAGCTGTTTTTT

D: TRBD1
J: TRBJ2-7
V: TRBV12-3/TRBV12-4
size: NA
CDR3: CASSRTGTGEQYF
DNA: TGTGCCAGCAGCCGGACAGGGACGGGGGAGCAGTACTTC

D: TRBD1
J: TRBJ1-2
V: TRBV5-1
size: NA
CDR3: CASSLAGTGGGGYTF
DNA: TGCGCCAGCAGCTTGGCAGGGACAGGGGGCGGCGGCTACACCTTC

D: NA
J: TRBJ1-1
V: TRBV5-5
size: once
CDR3: CASRVDSQPLTAFF
DNA: TGTGCCAGCAGAGTGGACAGCCAGCCTCTCACGGCTTTCTTT

D: TRBD1
J: TRBJ2-1
V: TRBV27
size: NA
CDR3: CASSSTGGAQFF
DNA: TGTGCCAGCAGTTCCACAGGGGGCGCGCAGTTCTTC

D: TRBD1
J: TRBJ2-7
V: TRBV7-9
size: few
CDR3: CASSLGTGSSYEQYF
DNA: TGTGCCAGCAGCCTCGGGACAGGGAGCTCCTACGAGCAGTACTTC

D: NA
J: TRBJ1-4
V: TRBV21-1
size: few
CDR3: CASMGGYEKLFF
DNA: TGTGCCAGCATGGGAGGGTATGAAAAACTGTTTTTT

D: TRBD2
J: TRBJ2-1
V: TRBV4-2
size: few
CDR3: CASSQANSNVGGGYNEQFF
DNA: TGTGCCAGCAGCCAAGCCAATTCGAACGTCGGGGGGGGATACAATGAGCAGTTCTTC

D: NA
J: TRBJ2-7
V: TRBV6-5
size: NA
CDR3: CASSYSWWENGYEQYF
DNA: TGTGCCAGCAGTTACTCGTGGTGGGAGAATGGCTACGAGCAGTACTTC

D: TRBD1
J: TRBJ1-1
V: TRBV7-9
size: NA
CDR3: CASSLGRGGGGNTEAFF
DNA: TGTGCCAGCAGCTTAGGCAGGGGCGGAGGGGGCAACACTGAAGCTTTCTTT

D: NA
J: TRBJ2-5
V: TRBV28
size: NA
CDR3: CASRTGDYQETQYF
DNA: TGTGCCAGCAGGACAGGGGACTATCAAGAGACCCAGTACTTC

D: NA
J: TRBJ2-3
V: TRBV7-2
size: NA
CDR3: CASSLVAGRTDTQYF
DNA: TGTGCCAGCAGCTTAGTCGCGGGGCGGACAGATACGCAGTATTTT

D: TRBD1
J: TRBJ2-7
V: TRBV27
size: NA
CDR3: CASSFLPIGQGNEQYF
DNA: TGTGCCAGCAGTTTTCTCCCAATCGGACAGGGAAACGAGCAGTACTTC

D: NA
J: TRBJ1-1
V: TRBV29-1
size: once
CDR3: CSVAAYVGGEAFF
DNA: TGCAGCGTTGCGGCGTATGTGGGAGGAGAAGCTTTCTTT

D: NA
J: TRBJ1-3
V: TRBV10-1
size: NA
CDR3: CASNAAEGNTIYF
DNA: TGCGCCAGCAATGCCGCCGAGGGAAACACCATATATTTT

D: NA
J: TRBJ1-1
V: TRBV27
size: few
CDR3: CASSFVQNTEAFF
DNA: TGTGCCAGCAGTTTCGTACAGAACACTGAAGCTTTCTTT

D: TRBD1
J: TRBJ1-4
V: TRBV11-2
size: NA
CDR3: CASSRDRVTEKLFF
DNA: TGTGCCAGCAGCAGGGACAGGGTGACCGAAAAACTGTTTTTT

D: TRBD2
J: TRBJ2-7
V: TRBV18
size: many
CDR3: CASSPGPRSRTRSYEQYF
DNA: TGTGCCAGCTCACCCGGCCCCCGGTCTCGGACTAGGTCCTACGAGCAGTACTTC

D: TRBD2
J: TRBJ2-7
V: TRBV27
size: NA
CDR3: CASSPSTSGRYYEQYF
DNA: TGTGCCAGCAGTCCTTCGACTAGCGGGAGATACTACGAGCAGTACTTC

D: TRBD2
J: TRBJ2-7
V: TRBV7-6
size: NA
CDR3: CASSLGVKGLPEQYF
DNA: TGTGCCAGCAGCTTAGGTGTAAAGGGACTACCCGAGCAGTACTTC

D: NA
J: TRBJ2-1
V: TRBV22-1
size: NA
CDR3: CPGSARTQGRTYNEQFF
DNA: TGTCCTGGGAGCGCACGAACCCAGGGTCGTACCTACAATGAGCAGTTCTTC

D: TRBD1
J: TRBJ2-7
V: TRBV14
size: NA
CDR3: CASSHLRQGKALHEQYF
DNA: TGTGCCAGCAGCCACCTTCGACAGGGAAAAGCACTCCACGAGCAGTACTTC

D: TRBD2
J: TRBJ2-2
V: TRBV5-1
size: few
CDR3: CASSLGAGAPGELFF
DNA: TGCGCCAGCAGCTTGGGCGCGGGAGCCCCCGGGGAGCTGTTTTTT

D: TRBD2
J: TRBJ2-2
V: TRBV9
size: many
CDR3: CASRPTSGDITGELFF
DNA: TGTGCCAGCAGGCCGACTAGCGGGGATATCACCGGGGAGCTGTTTTTT

D: TRBD1
J: TRBJ2-7
V: TRBV2
size: NA
CDR3: CASTRQGGEQYF
DNA: TGTGCCAGCACGCGACAGGGTGGCGAGCAGTACTTC

D: TRBD2
J: TRBJ2-7
V: TRBV27
size: NA
CDR3: CASSLRREVYHEQYF
DNA: TGTGCCAGCAGTTTACGGCGGGAGGTCTACCACGAGCAGTACTTC

D: TRBD1
J: TRBJ1-1
V: TRBV18
size: NA
CDR3: CASSPSGTGRGNTEAFF
DNA: TGTGCCAGCTCACCTTCCGGGACAGGGAGGGGGAACACTGAAGCTTTCTTT

D: TRBD2
J: TRBJ2-1
V: TRBV5-4
size: NA
CDR3: CASSLGLAGGYEQFF
DNA: TGTGCCAGCAGCTTGGGGCTAGCGGGGGGGTATGAGCAGTTCTTC

D: TRBD1
J: TRBJ2-5
V: TRBV2
size: NA
CDR3: CASRTGVQETQYF
DNA: TGTGCCAGCAGAACAGGGGTCCAAGAGACCCAGTACTTC